Listed below are T cell receptor beta chains from one sample, sequenced in a study of OX40 agonist ivuxolimab in advanced cancers. Sequenced by immunoSEQ multiplex PCR; TCRdb stores in-frame clones only, minus some. Of about 22,000 clones listed, 70% to 90% were seen once; the top ten hold approximately 50%. The specimen was CD4+ or CD8+ T cells sorted from blood, collected in a trial of the OX40 agonist ivuxolimab. These receptors originate from an adult with an advanced solid tumor such as melanoma, head and neck, liver or kidney cancer. Both conserved end residues are part of each CDR3. The order of the fields is D gene, clone size, V gene, J gene, CDR3 protein, CDR3 DNA. The D gene is left open where the match is weak. The listing skips clone size in some rows; elsewhere it reads once, few, many or a size class.

d_call: NA
clone_size: NA
v_call: TRBV9
j_call: TRBJ2-6
cdr3_aa: CASSVAPSYSGANVLTF
cdr3_nt: TGTGCCAGCAGCGTAGCGCCGTCGTATTCTGGGGCCAACGTCCTGACTTTC

d_call: NA
clone_size: once
v_call: TRBV2
j_call: TRBJ2-7
cdr3_aa: CASRFVLVYEQYF
cdr3_nt: TGTGCCAGCAGGTTTGTCCTTGTCTACGAGCAGTACTTC

d_call: TRBD1
clone_size: NA
v_call: TRBV4-1
j_call: TRBJ2-2
cdr3_aa: CASSQEGAGQGYITGELFF
cdr3_nt: TGCGCCAGCAGCCAAGAAGGTGCGGGACAGGGGTATATCACCGGGGAGCTGTTTTTT

d_call: TRBD1
clone_size: NA
v_call: TRBV6-5
j_call: TRBJ2-2
cdr3_aa: CASSYGTGNTGELFF
cdr3_nt: TGTGCCAGCAGTTATGGGACAGGGAACACCGGGGAGCTGTTTTTT

d_call: NA
clone_size: NA
v_call: TRBV9
j_call: TRBJ1-1
cdr3_aa: CASSVGYREGTEAFF
cdr3_nt: TGTGCCAGCAGCGTAGGGTACAGGGAGGGGACTGAAGCTTTCTTT

d_call: NA
clone_size: NA
v_call: TRBV7-8
j_call: TRBJ2-7
cdr3_aa: CASSLGIHYEQYF
cdr3_nt: TGTGCCAGCAGCTTAGGGATCCACTACGAGCAGTACTTC

d_call: NA
clone_size: NA
v_call: TRBV29-1
j_call: TRBJ1-2
cdr3_aa: CSDSLDIWAGYTF
cdr3_nt: TGCAGCGATTCCTTGGACATTTGGGCCGGCTACACCTTC

d_call: NA
clone_size: NA
v_call: TRBV30
j_call: TRBJ2-7
cdr3_aa: CAWIPGGGPFGYEQYF
cdr3_nt: TGTGCCTGGATTCCAGGCGGGGGCCCCTTTGGCTACGAGCAGTACTTC

d_call: NA
clone_size: once
v_call: TRBV9
j_call: TRBJ1-3
cdr3_aa: CASSGSAGRGNTIYF
cdr3_nt: TGTGCCAGCAGCGGCTCCGCTGGGCGAGGAAACACCATATATTTT

d_call: NA
clone_size: few
v_call: TRBV28
j_call: TRBJ2-2
cdr3_aa: CASSLSAGPGELFF
cdr3_nt: TGTGCCAGCAGTTTATCGGCGGGCCCCGGGGAGCTGTTTTTT

d_call: TRBD1
clone_size: few
v_call: TRBV27
j_call: TRBJ1-2
cdr3_aa: CASSPTGAFRKDYGYTF
cdr3_nt: TGTGCCAGCAGCCCAACAGGGGCCTTTAGGAAGGACTATGGCTACACCTTC

d_call: TRBD1
clone_size: NA
v_call: TRBV6-6
j_call: TRBJ1-2
cdr3_aa: CASTERTGARGYTF
cdr3_nt: TGTGCCAGCACCGAACGGACAGGGGCACGGGGCTACACCTTC

d_call: NA
clone_size: NA
v_call: TRBV30
j_call: TRBJ2-5
cdr3_aa: CAWTDLPGTQYF
cdr3_nt: TGTGCCTGGACCGACCTCCCGGGAACCCAGTACTTC

d_call: NA
clone_size: few
v_call: TRBV11-2
j_call: TRBJ2-7
cdr3_aa: CASSLGPGGQIYEQYF
cdr3_nt: TGTGCCAGCAGCTTAGGTCCGGGGGGCCAAATCTACGAGCAGTACTTC

d_call: NA
clone_size: NA
v_call: TRBV9
j_call: TRBJ2-1
cdr3_aa: CASSVEGSRGYNEQFF
cdr3_nt: TGTGCCAGCAGCGTAGAAGGTTCAAGAGGGTACAATGAGCAGTTCTTC

d_call: NA
clone_size: NA
v_call: TRBV9
j_call: TRBJ2-5
cdr3_aa: CASSAQRSSDRQETQYF
cdr3_nt: TGTGCCAGCAGCGCCCAAAGATCATCGGACAGACAAGAGACCCAGTACTTC

d_call: NA
clone_size: once
v_call: TRBV13
j_call: TRBJ1-2
cdr3_aa: CASSSGPLFYGYTF
cdr3_nt: TGTGCCAGCAGCTCAGGGCCCTTATTCTATGGCTACACCTTC

d_call: NA
clone_size: hyperexpanded
v_call: TRBV14
j_call: TRBJ2-1
cdr3_aa: CASGGYRNNEQFF
cdr3_nt: TGTGCCAGCGGGGGGTATCGGAACAATGAGCAGTTCTTC

d_call: TRBD1
clone_size: NA
v_call: TRBV28
j_call: TRBJ2-1
cdr3_aa: CATLGQASYNEQFF
cdr3_nt: TGTGCCACCCTGGGACAGGCCTCCTACAATGAGCAGTTCTTC

d_call: NA
clone_size: NA
v_call: TRBV28
j_call: TRBJ2-3
cdr3_aa: CASSLSRGSNTQYF
cdr3_nt: TGTGCCAGCAGTTTGTCAAGGGGAAGTAATACGCAGTATTTT

d_call: TRBD2
clone_size: NA
v_call: TRBV15
j_call: TRBJ2-3
cdr3_aa: CATTETSGAADTQYF
cdr3_nt: TGTGCCACCACCGAAACTAGCGGGGCGGCAGATACGCAGTATTTT

d_call: TRBD1
clone_size: few
v_call: TRBV28
j_call: TRBJ2-5
cdr3_aa: CASSPRQGAEWETQYF
cdr3_nt: TGTGCCAGCAGTCCACGACAGGGGGCGGAGTGGGAGACCCAGTACTTC

d_call: NA
clone_size: NA
v_call: TRBV5-1
j_call: TRBJ2-5
cdr3_aa: CASSLLVRAGGETQYF
cdr3_nt: TGCGCCAGCAGCTTGCTAGTCCGGGCAGGTGGAGAGACCCAGTACTTC